These 23 T cell receptor beta chains share one sample of origin, sequenced in a study of blood T cell repertoires in COVID-19. Measured with immunoSEQ multiplex PCR; TCRdb has only the in-frame clones, and not every one. The repertoire holds fewer than 200,000 clones, with 84% as singletons. Sequenced: peripheral blood. The receptors come from a woman older than 75 with COVID-19, enrolled during active disease.

The genes are TRBV4-3 and TRBJ2-5; the D gene is possibly TRBD2 (6 bases). Germline CDR1 LGHNA, CDR2 YSLEER. CDR3 length: 15 residues. V lost 3 bases, J lost 1 base, and 12 bases lay in between. In nucleotides, the CDR3 is TGCGCCAGCAGCCACTACCGGGACTCCCAAGAGACCCAGTACTTC. Translating gives CASSHYRDSQETQYF.

V is TRBV2 and J is TRBJ1-4; 9 nucleotides line up with TRBD1. V was clipped by 7 bases and J by 6 bases; unmatched bases: 12. The CDR3 consists of 16 residues. The germline CDR1 and CDR2 sequences are SNHLY and FYNNEI. DNA for the CDR3: TGTGCCAGCAACCAGCCTCAACAGGGGGCGCATGAAAAACTGTTTTTT. Its translation: CASNQPQQGAHEKLFF.

The chain links TRBV2 to TRBJ1-5; D is perhaps TRBD1 (5 bases). This CDR3 is 16 amino acids long. V lost 3 bases, J lost 5 bases, and 17 bases lay in between. Per the germline V gene, CDR1 is SNHLY and CDR2 is FYNNEI. The CDR3 spells CASSEGNRSGDQPQHF. CDR3 nucleotides: TGTGCCAGCAGTGAGGGTAACAGGTCAGGCGATCAGCCCCAGCATTTT. The variable domain in full, with the rest retrieved from reference TRBV2 and TRBJ1-5, is EPEVTQTPSHQVTQMGQEVILRCVPISNHLYFYWYRQILGQKVEFLVSFYNNEISEKSEIFDDQFSVERPDGSNFTLKIRSTKLEDSAMYFCASSEGNRSGDQPQHFGDGTRLSIL.

The CDR3 bases are TGTGCCAGCAGCCCCGCCGGTAGCGGGAGGGGAGAGACCCAGTACTTC. It is translated as CASSPAGSGRGETQYF. The V call is TRBV7-3, the J call TRBJ2-5; 11 nucleotides match TRBD2. Trimming cost V 5 bases and J 4 bases; bases outside gene matches: 9. The CDR3 covers 16 residues. The germline gives CDR1 SGHTA, CDR2 FQGTGA.

This chain connects TRBV11-2 to TRBJ2-7; 8 bases align to TRBD1. V shed 3 bases and J 2 bases; nucleotides not matched to a gene: 6. Germline V gives CDR1 SGHAT, CDR2 FQNNGV. The CDR3 sequence is 15 residues long. The CDR3 loop is CASSFPGGSTYEQYF. The CDR3 nucleotides read TGTGCCAGCAGCTTTCCAGGGGGCTCCACCTACGAGCAGTACTTC.

This chain connects TRBV15 to TRBJ2-2; TRBD1 matches at 10 bases. The CDR3 is made up of 17 amino acids. Germline V gene sequence: CDR1 LNHNV, CDR2 YYDKDF (reference sequence). V lost 2 bases and J lost 7; bases outside the gene matches: 10. The DNA of the CDR3 is TGTGCCACCAGCAGACATGTGACAGGGGGCGCCGGCGGGGAGCTGTTTTTT. Translated, it gives CATSRHVTGGAGGELFF.

To note about this clone: Other DNA sequences from this sample encode an identical CDR3 as well. The chain links TRBV29-1 to TRBJ2-5; tentatively, D is TRBD1 (5 bases). CDR1 SQVTM and CDR2 ANQGSEA come from the germline V gene. V lost 2 bases to trimming and J lost 5 bases, with 9 bases between them. The CDR3 runs 12 residues. The CDR3 sequence: CSVEQGDETQYF. The CDR3, as DNA: TGCAGCGTTGAACAGGGTGACGAGACCCAGTACTTC.

The chain employs TRBV2 and TRBJ1-2; 8 bases match TRBD1. V trimming: 4 bases; J trimming: 8 bases; junction bases outside the gene matches: 9. CDR3 length equals 14 residues. Germline CDR1 and CDR2: SNHLY and FYNNEI. The CDR3, as DNA: TGTGCCAGCAGTGCCCGGGGCAGGGGGCGCGGCTACACCTTC. Its protein is CASSARGRGRGYTF.

The V and J genes are TRBV10-1 and TRBJ2-3; 7 positions match TRBD2. Germline loops: CDR1 WNHNN, CDR2 SYGVQD (reference sequence). The CDR3 loop spans 14 amino acids. Trimming took 2 bases from V and 5 from J; bases not matched to a gene: 4. CDR3 sequence reads: CASSEPGGLDTQYF. CDR3 nucleotides: TGCGCCAGCAGTGAGCCGGGAGGTTTAGATACGCAGTATTTT.

The V call is TRBV3-1 (or the pseudogene TRBV3-2), the J call TRBJ1-2, with no clear D. With 7 bases removed from V and 3 bases from J, the gap between germline ends came to 6 bases. Germline CDR1 LGHDT, CDR2 YNNKEL (reference sequence). The CDR3 loop spans 11 amino acids. CDR3 bases: TGTGCCAGCACCTCTCACTATGGCTACACCTTC. Its translation is CASTSHYGYTF.

The chain uses TRBV28 and TRBJ1-5; 7 bases agree with TRBD1. The junction had 6 bases not matched to a gene; V was cut back by 6 bases and J by 1 base. The length of the CDR3 is 15 residues. The germline V gene has CDR1 MDHEN and CDR2 SYDVKM. The CDR3 coding sequence is TGTGCCAGCAGCCAGCTGGACAGGAGCAATCAGCCCCAGCATTTT. Translated, it gives CASSQLDRSNQPQHF.

This clone was seen only a few times. This chain uses TRBV19 with TRBJ1-4; 10 bases line up with TRBD1. The CDR3 sequence is 17 residues long. The trim removed 7 bases at V and 0 bases at J, leaving 8 bases unmatched. Germline V gene data show CDR1 as LNHDA and CDR2 as SQIVND (reference sequence). CDR3 sequence: CASKDRGRGATNEKLFF. CDR3 nucleotides: TGTGCCAGTAAAGACAGGGGGCGCGGGGCAACTAATGAAAAACTGTTTTTT.

The rearrangement joins TRBV19 to TRBJ1-5, with D possibly being TRBD1 (6 bases). The ends were cut back, 9 bases at V and 5 bases at J, with 14 bases in the middle. Germline lookup yields CDR1 LNHDA and CDR2 SQIVND (reference sequence). The CDR3 runs 13 residues. The CDR3 reads CASRRDTYQPQHF. CDR3 nucleotides: TGTGCCAGCCGACGGGACACCTATCAGCCCCAGCATTTT.

This chain uses TRBV6-4 with TRBJ1-1; no clear D gene. Germline V gene data show CDR1 as MRHNA and CDR2 as SNTAGT. With 1 base removed from V and 4 bases from J, the gap between germline ends came to 7 bases. This CDR3 has 13 residues. CDR3 residues: CASSDFEGTEAFF. CDR3 sequence (DNA): TGTGCCAGCAGTGACTTCGAGGGCACTGAAGCTTTCTTT.

For the CDR3, the DNA is TGCGCCAGCAGCCCAGGGGGGATCACCGGGGAGCTGTTTTTT. It translates to CASSPGGITGELFF. J is TRBJ2-2 and V is TRBV5-1, with D maybe TRBD1 (7 bases). This CDR3 has 14 residues. Trimming shortened V by 4 bases and J by 4 bases, and 11 bases separated the two germline ends. Germline values: CDR1 SGHRS, CDR2 YFSETQ.

This chain joins TRBV5-1 and TRBJ1-4; TRBD1 agrees at 7 bases. The V and J ends lost 4 bases and 8 bases, in that order; junction bases with no gene match: 5. The CDR3 runs to 13 residues. Per the germline V gene, CDR1 is SGHRS and CDR2 is YFSETQ. CDR3 in amino acids: CASSATGQEKLFF. CDR3 DNA sequence: TGCGCCAGCAGCGCGACAGGGCAGGAAAAACTGTTTTTT.

In DNA, the CDR3 is TGTGCCAGTACAAGGGGCGGAGAAAACTATGGCTACACCTTC. Translating gives CASTRGGENYGYTF. This chain links TRBV19 with TRBJ1-2, with a possible D match to TRBD1 (5 bases). Trimming cost V 7 bases and J 2 bases, with 14 bases left between them. Germline V gene lookup returns CDR1 LNHDA and CDR2 SQIVND (reference sequence). The CDR3 covers 14 residues.

The chain is built from TRBV2 and TRBJ1-5; 10 bases align to TRBD1. The germline V gene encodes CDR1 SNHLY and CDR2 FYNNEI. With V trimmed by 8 bases and J by 11 bases, 15 bases remained unmatched. This CDR3 is 15 amino acids long. The CDR3 spells CASGSGGQGNLAQHF. CDR3 nucleotides: TGTGCCAGCGGTTCGGGGGGACAGGGGAATTTGGCCCAGCATTTT.

J is TRBJ2-5 and V is TRBV3-1 (or the pseudogene TRBV3-2); a possible D gene is TRBD1 (5 bases). V lost 1 base, J lost 4 bases, and 10 bases lay in between. Germline loops: CDR1 LGHDT, CDR2 YNNKEL (reference sequence). This CDR3 spans 14 amino acids. The CDR3 sequence is CASSQGWQGETQYF. CDR3 DNA sequence: TGTGCCAGCAGCCAAGGTTGGCAGGGAGAGACCCAGTACTTC.

This clone came up once. The chain is built from TRBV28 and TRBJ2-3, with 10 bases matching TRBD1. Germline loops: CDR1 MDHEN, CDR2 SYDVKM. The CDR3 sequence is 15 residues long. Trimming took 7 bases from V and 4 from J; bases not matched to a gene: 8. CDR3 sequence (DNA): TGTGCCAGCACCTTCGGGGACAGGGGCCCAGATACGCAGTATTTT. Its protein is CASTFGDRGPDTQYF.

This clone was recorded only once. Compared with germline, one end of the junction differs, possibly owing to a read error. This chain links TRBV2 with TRBJ2-4, with D uncertain. Germline V gene data show CDR1 as SNHLY and CDR2 as FYNNEI. CDR3 size: 11 residues. CDR3: CASSEANSQYF. For the CDR3, the DNA is TGTGCCAGCAGTGAAGCTAACAGTCAGTACTTC. Drawing the rest from reference TRBV2 and TRBJ2-4, the complete variable domain is EPEVTQTPSHQVTQMGQEVILRCVPISNHLYFYWYRQILGQKVEFLVSFYNNEISEKSEIFDDQFSVERPDGSNFTLKIRSTKLEDSAMYFCASSEANSQYFGAGTRLSVL.

This clone was counted a single time. This sequence joins TRBV2 and TRBJ1-2, with TRBD1 as a possible D gene (6 bases). The length of the CDR3 is 16 residues. From germline, CDR1 is SNHLY and CDR2 FYNNEI. Trimming removed 4 bases from V and 4 bases from J, with 19 bases in between. The CDR3 reads CASSGRSDSSFYGYTF. CDR3 coding DNA: TGTGCCAGCAGTGGGAGATCGGACAGCTCCTTCTATGGCTACACCTTC. Full variable domain (missing parts from reference TRBV2 and TRBJ1-2): EPEVTQTPSHQVTQMGQEVILRCVPISNHLYFYWYRQILGQKVEFLVSFYNNEISEKSEIFDDQFSVERPDGSNFTLKIRSTKLEDSAMYFCASSGRSDSSFYGYTFGSGTRLTVV.

This chain joins TRBV11-2 and TRBJ1-2; the match to TRBD1 covers 8 bases. V was pared by 2 bases and J by 7 bases, with 6 bases of the junction left unmatched. The CDR3 loop spans 14 amino acids. Germline V gives CDR1 SGHAT, CDR2 FQNNGV. CDR3 protein: CASSLKARGLGYTF. Here the CDR3 DNA reads TGTGCCAGCAGCTTAAAGGCCAGGGGGCTTGGCTACACCTTC. Using reference TRBV11-2 and TRBJ1-2 for the parts outside the CDR3, the full variable domain is EAGVAQSPRYKIIEKRQSVAFWCNPISGHATLYWYQQILGQGPKLLIQFQNNGVVDDSQLPKDRFSAERLKGVDSTLKIQPAKLEDSAVYLCASSLKARGLGYTFGSGTRLTVV.